This TCR beta chain derives from a study of cytomegalovirus exposure and HLA in healthy donors (TCRdb year 2017). Context from the whole study: An earlier analysis of about 560 of the donors reported about 260 Gb of sequence data and 100 million to 120 million unique TCR beta sequences obtained from roughly 180 million T cells. An early release that covered about 600 HLA-typed donors contained about 290 gigabases of sequencing data and tens of millions of unique TCR sequences. The genetic ancestry cluster associated with self-reported Caucasian donors included 70% to 85% of the 398 genotyped donors. The aim of the study was to test whether cataloging public T cell receptors could identify signatures of past pathogen exposure. The study used immunosequencing to profile the T cell repertoires of approximately 630 subjects and linked those repertoires to cytomegalovirus serostatus. Besides the first cohort of more than 650 subjects, a separate validation cohort made up of around 120 different subjects was used. To predict cytomegalovirus infection status, the study brought together high-throughput TCR immunosequencing, statistical association of individual TCRs with disease status, and machine learning. In a later analysis, previously published TCR beta repertoires from several hundred donors were re-analyzed and high-resolution HLA genotyping was added so that TCR occurrence patterns could be studied. Rather than drawing on any new phenotypic data, the later analysis identified candidate immune exposures from TCR beta sequences and the way those sequences occurred across donors. To decide whether each TCR beta V gene segment behaved as functional or pseudogenic, an earlier analysis of nearly 600 of the donors relied on high-throughput TCR beta sequencing. Alongside the repertoire data, information on donor age, sex, ethnicity and CMV serostatus was compiled. Genome-wide SNP genotypes for about 60% of the roughly 700 donors were used in a later genetic analysis, which treated that subset as a discovery cohort. All discovery cohort repertoires had been generated on a single sequencing platform. HLA typing included class I and class II loci at four-digit resolution. Typing coverage differed by locus: A, B, C, DRB1 and DQB1 were typed in about 620-640 donors, DQA1 in 522, DPA1 in some 610, and DPB1 in approximately 450. About 5 DR-DQ haplotypes were handled as single units for association and clustering, since linkage in the cohort was strong. Across around 400 genotyped donors of the cohort, an average of roughly 250,000 unique TCR beta nucleotide sequences per donor were sequenced, and roughly a sixth of those sequences were non-productive. Overall study results and their limits: In a later analysis, HLA-associated TCR beta chains showed more clonal expansion and lower generation probabilities than non-associated chains that were equally common. Linkage disequilibrium might explain the correlated functional status among segregating V segments, but an unknown experimental factor could not be excluded. A later analysis found that most CMV-associated TCR beta chains appeared HLA-restricted, with HLA associations seemingly driven largely by CMV exposure. A later analysis associated roughly 17,000 TCR beta sequences with specific HLA alleles at a false discovery rate of 0.05. The presence/absence analyses assumed that sequencing depth was roughly uniform across donors, and that assumption may not be true. In a later analysis, the rate of TCR association differed among HLA loci, with DRB1 alleles having the most associated TCRs and HLA-C alleles having the fewest. Immune exposure information for the cohort was limited to CMV serostatus. In an earlier analysis of approximately 590 of the donors, most TCR beta V segments appeared in productive rearrangements about 90% or about 30% of the time, broadly matching IMGT annotations. Because HLA typing was missing for some donors at each locus, association tests included only the typed subset. Some IMGT-functional V segments, including TRBV6-2 and TRBV6-3, could not be told apart with the 87-base-pair reads, so those segments were excluded. The cohort was sequenced for TCR beta chains only, and without alpha or paired-chain data the features that could be detected were limited. A total of 164 TCR beta chains were listed by the study as associated with cytomegalovirus. Compared with the approximately 670-donor mean, donors in an Asian-associated ancestry cluster had fewer N-insertions in productive TCRs, according to a later genetic analysis. When HLA alleles, especially DR and DQ, strongly co-occurred, attributing TCR associations to individual alleles was difficult. In both the original and validation cohorts, the classifier was reported to diagnose cytomegalovirus status with high specificity and sensitivity. While some public TCRs were present in many individuals, most TCR sequences turned up only very rarely across donors. The authors suggested that the approach could potentially be generalized to other disease states and immunological phenotypes. A few of the identified cytomegalovirus-associated TCR beta chains were confirmed in vitro to be specific for cytomegalovirus antigens. A further reported finding was that TCR beta sequences accurately predicted the HLA-A and HLA-B alleles for most subjects in the first cohort. In a later genetic analysis, a missense DCLRE1C variant was associated with V-gene and J-gene trimming of TCR beta chains, and the association was replicated in an independent cohort. The earlier analysis of about 600 of the donors excluded approximately 15 rarely observed V segments, including chromosome 9 orphons, because counts were too low. Several of the top co-occurrence clusters appeared to be linked to parvovirus B19, influenza, CMV and Epstein-Barr virus, according to a later analysis. A group of highly shared sequence variants was considered likely to be a technical artifact of the sequencing pipeline.

This clone was picked up a small number of times. Its target antigen remains unknown. The input lacks base qualities; no much larger clone sits a single base away. Including cysteine and phenylalanine, the CDR3 has 16 amino acids. This entry keeps only the CDR3 DNA: 48 bases, framed from base 1. V sheds 0 bases and J sheds 1 base, leaving 13 bases between their ends. The CDR1 and CDR2 encoded by the germline V gene (reference sequence) are SGHNT and YYREEE. The protocol used for the library was the immunoSEQ multiplex PCR assay. For the multiplex PCR, a mixture combining 60 forward primers for TCR Vbeta segments and 13 reverse primers for TCR Jbeta segments was used. A multiplex PCR assay on genomic DNA amplified the CDR3 region of rearranged TCR beta genes. Amplified TCR beta libraries were sequenced as 87-base-pair reads on the Illumina HiSeq System. As for the authors' bioinformatics: A later analysis tallied 75 million to 95 million unique TCR beta chains across the approximately 670 repertoires, and about 12 million of those chains were shared by two or more donors. A nearest-neighbor algorithm error-corrected the raw reads and collapsed the reads into unique sequences, merging closely related sequences to remove PCR and sequencing errors. V, D and J gene segments were assigned by aligning CDR3 sequences to IMGT reference sequences. For a sequence to be retained, at least a six-nucleotide match to both a V gene segment and a J gene segment was required. Rearrangements were called productive when the CDR3 lacked stop codons and stayed in frame with V and J; all others were non-productive. Following IMGT convention, CDR3 was defined as the stretch from the second conserved V-encoded cysteine to the conserved J-encoded phenylalanine. The earlier analysis of 500 to 600 of the donors excluded sequences that lacked an unambiguous match to a single V gene segment. In an earlier analysis of 450 to 700 of the donors, V segments were called functional above 56.7% productive rearrangements and were called segregating when the between-donor standard deviation exceeded 5%. A statistical classification framework was built to diagnose cytomegalovirus status from the catalog of TCR beta chain sequences. V and J gene assignment, in a later analysis, came from comparing TCR nucleotide sequences with IMGT/GENE-DB human TR gene sequences. A later analysis assigned CDR3 sequences and most-parsimonious VDJ recombination scenarios with the TCRdist pipeline. In a later analysis, each TCR beta chain was defined by its CDR3 amino acid sequence together with its V-gene family, and reads lacking a unique V-gene family were excluded. To address suspected cross-contamination and a sequencing artifact, a later analysis removed approximately 590 highly shared, low-generation-probability nucleotide sequences. In a later analysis, a clonal expansion index for each public chain was calculated from normalized within-repertoire ranks of inferred template counts. A later analysis computed generation probabilities with a VDJ recombination model fitted to out-of-frame rearrangements, and checked the results against IGoR. Hypergeometric tests were used in a later analysis to score TCR-TCR, TCR-HLA and TCR-CMV co-occurrence, with a repertoire-size bias correction applied to the TCR pairs. To estimate false discovery rates, a later analysis permuted the HLA or CMV assignments 20 times. In a later analysis, co-occurring TCRs were grouped using DBSCAN, and TCRdist sequence similarity was added for clustering within HLA-allele-positive subsets. For co-occurrence clustering, repertoires with fewer than 30,000 or more than 120,000 public chains were excluded, along with 4 to 6 repertoires with anomalous nucleotide sharing. Here the immuneACCESS table is served through TCRdb, limited to in-frame sequences with V and J called. Missing clones are a known gap in these copies; in checked studies unresolved V genes cover under half, and the rest lacks a known reason. The DNA was the basis for D and trimming; V, J and clone size are from that table. Counted in this sample were fewer than 150,000 clones; 60% to 85% of them appeared once. The ten largest clones represent approximately 2.5% of the sample.

In total, roughly 710 healthy bone marrow donors made up the cohort. Cohort members were all nominally healthy when sampled, although unrecorded immune exposures were likely present. The donor was CMV seropositive and belonged to the group of around 300 seropositive cohort members. Each donor provided a peripheral blood sample, and peripheral blood mononuclear cells were used for TCR beta sequencing. Genomic DNA was extracted from the blood cell samples with the Qiagen DNeasy Blood Extraction Kit. This sequence uses TRBV5-4 and TRBJ2-5; D gene: possibly TRBD2, on 6 matching bases. This receptor was taken from a woman between 35 and 50 years old in good health and CMV-seropositive. Sequencing input: PBMCs. For the CDR3, the sequence is CASSLAGLAAQETQYF. The sequenced DNA: TGTGCCAGCAGCTTGGCCGGCTTAGCGGCCCAAGAGACCCAGTACTTC.